A single sample is the source of the 20 T cell receptor beta chains below, sequenced in a study of CD8+CD57+ T cells in acquired aplastic anemia. Patients chosen for sequencing had CD8+CD57+ cells that had expanded, as shown by flow cytometry. Template material for TCR beta VDJ and CDR3 profiling consisted of genomic DNA. TCRdb fed the reads into MiXCR, producing one record per CDR3 protein. The sample has about 180,000 distinct CDR3 sequences, 48% seen once. The sequenced sample consisted of sorted CD4+, CD8+, or CD8+CD57+ T cells (not recorded which) from PBMCs. The receptors stem from a human donor with aplastic anemia.

The CDR3 DNA is TGTGCCAGCAACGGACTGCCCCAAGAGACCCAGTACTTC. Translated: CASNGLPQETQYF. The V and J genes are TRBV9 and TRBJ2-5; TRBD2 might be the D (5 bases). This CDR3 is 13 amino acids long. Germline-derived CDR1 and CDR2 are SGDLS and YYNGEE. Trimming pared 6 bases from V and 1 base from J, leaving 10 bases between.

This clonotype was detected only a few times. The V gene is TRBV6-1, the J gene TRBJ2-7, with TRBD2 as a possible D gene (5 bases). The germline V gene encodes CDR1 MNHNS and CDR2 SASEGT. Trimming removed 0 bases from V and 0 bases from J, with 15 bases in between. This CDR3 contains 17 residues. The CDR3 loop is CASSEALGGVRSYEQYF. CDR3 nucleotide sequence: TGTGCCAGCAGTGAAGCGTTAGGAGGTGTTCGCTCCTACGAGCAGTACTTC.

This clonotype was detected ten times or more. This sequence joins TRBV12-3 or TRBV12-4 and TRBJ2-2; the D gene is possibly TRBD2 (6 bases). V shed 7 bases and J shed 0 bases, with 9 bases lying between them. The CDR3 sequence is 14 residues long. The CDR3 region is CASTWGANTGELFF. In DNA, the CDR3 is TGTGCCAGCACCTGGGGGGCGAACACCGGGGAGCTGTTTTTT.

The rearrangement links TRBV5-1 to TRBJ2-3; the D is unclear. CDR1 is SGHRS and CDR2 is YFSETQ in the germline V gene. Trimming removed 3 bases from V and 0 bases from J, with 11 bases in between. The CDR3 contains 15 residues. The CDR3 protein is CASSYDGLSTDTQYF. CDR3 nucleotide sequence: TGCGCCAGCAGCTACGACGGCCTGAGCACAGATACGCAGTATTTT.

The rearrangement uses TRBV2 and TRBJ1-1; D is possibly TRBD1 (6 bases). The CDR3 consists of 13 residues. V was clipped by 7 bases and J by 5 bases, with 14 bases between them. Germline loops: CDR1 SNHLY, CDR2 FYNNEI. The CDR3 region is CASNRQVQTEAFF. CDR3 DNA sequence: TGTGCCAGCAACAGACAGGTCCAGACTGAAGCTTTCTTT.

This clonotype occurred many times. The V call is TRBV19, the J call TRBJ1-1, with D unresolved. The CDR3 has 13 amino acids. The germline V gene has CDR1 LNHDA and CDR2 SQIVND (reference sequence). V gave up 8 bases and J gave up 2 bases, with 12 bases separating them. Written as DNA, the CDR3 is TGTGCCAGTGGAGGAACCAGTAACACTGAAGCTTTCTTT. Protein sequence: CASGGTSNTEAFF.

The chain carries TRBV7-6 and TRBJ1-1; D unclear. Germline CDR1 reads SGHVS; CDR2 reads FNYEAQ. The CDR3 length is 18 residues. Trimming shortened V by 1 base and J by 0 bases, and 18 bases separated the two germline ends. CDR3 nucleotide sequence: TGTGCCAGCAGCTTAGGGCGATTTGGGCAGAGCGTGAACACTGAAGCTTTCTTT. It yields the protein CASSLGRFGQSVNTEAFF.

CDR3 region: CASSAGTLPYGYTF. CDR3 sequence (DNA): TGTGCCAGCAGCGCCGGGACACTTCCCTATGGCTACACCTTC. This chain joins TRBV2 and TRBJ1-2; the D gene is possibly TRBD1 (6 bases). Germline V gene lookup returns CDR1 SNHLY and CDR2 FYNNEI. The CDR3 consists of 14 residues. V lost 6 bases, J lost 4 bases, and 15 bases lay in between.

This clonotype has just a few counts. The chain joins TRBV5-1 to TRBJ2-2; 9 bases align to TRBD1. CDR1 and CDR2 from the germline V gene are SGHRS and YFSETQ. This CDR3 region has 16 residues. The trim removed 3 bases at V and 7 bases at J, leaving 10 bases unmatched. CDR3 nucleotides: TGCGCCAGCAGCTCGACAGGGGGGATTACTATCGGGGAGCTGTTTTTT. Translated: CASSSTGGITIGELFF.

The V and J genes are TRBV20-1 and TRBJ2-7; 13 bases fit TRBD2. Trimming took 6 bases from V and 0 from J; bases not matched to a gene: 5. The CDR3 has 15 amino acids. Germline V CDR1 and CDR2: DFQATT, SNEGSKA (reference sequence). For the CDR3, the DNA is TGCAGTGCCTCGGGACTAGCGGGGAGCTCCTACGAGCAGTACTTC. It specifies CSASGLAGSSYEQYF.

This clonotype was observed a handful of times. The V and J genes are TRBV20-1 and TRBJ2-3; tentatively, D is TRBD2 (5 bases). The V end lost 3 bases, the J end lost 4 bases, and 11 bases lay between the germline ends. The length of the CDR3 is 13 residues. Per the germline V gene, CDR1 is DFQATT and CDR2 is SNEGSKA (reference sequence). CDR3 bases: TGCAGTGCTAGGGGCGGGCATGCAGATACGCAGTATTTT. Its protein product is CSARGGHADTQYF.

This clonotype was observed a few times. The chain has TRBV10-3 and TRBJ1-2; 7 positions agree with TRBD1. Germline assignment: CDR1 ENHRY and CDR2 SYGVKD. This CDR3 contains 16 residues. The V segment lost 4 bases and the J segment 8 bases; nucleotides outside the gene matches: 16. The CDR3 DNA reads as TGTGCCATCAGTGCACAACGGGACAGAAAAACGGGGGGCTACACCTTC. As protein: CAISAQRDRKTGGYTF.

This clonotype occurred many times. The rearrangement links TRBV29-1 to TRBJ1-2; possible D gene TRBD1, 5 bases. Trimming took off 7 bases at V and 6 bases at J, with 15 bases between the two ends. The CDR3 covers 12 residues. CDR1 is SQVTM, CDR2 ANQGSEA, per germline. The CDR3 region is CSAVGTVHGYTF. The CDR3 coding sequence is TGCAGCGCCGTGGGGACGGTCCATGGCTACACCTTC.

V gene TRBV30 combines with J gene TRBJ2-2; D might be TRBD1 (5 bases). This CDR3 is 13 amino acids long. Germline values: CDR1 GTSNPN, CDR2 SVGIG (reference sequence). The germline V and J ends were trimmed by 0 bases and 3 bases, with 5 bases remaining between them. The CDR3 DNA follows: TGTGCCTGGAGTGTACAGGACACCGGGGAGCTGTTTTTT. Its translation is CAWSVQDTGELFF.

This clonotype turned up a few times. The chain is built from TRBV2 and TRBJ2-1; D perhaps matches TRBD1 (6 bases). CDR1 and CDR2 from the germline V gene are SNHLY and FYNNEI. The CDR3 runs 14 residues. The V gene lost 5 bases and the J gene lost 9 bases, with 17 bases spanning the gap. This chain's CDR3 is CASSRTDGLGEQFF. In DNA form, the CDR3 reads TGTGCCAGCAGTCGGACAGACGGTTTGGGTGAGCAGTTCTTC.

In the case of this clonotype: Because the CDR3 is missing its conserved closing phenylalanine or tryptophan, this is likely a read error. The chain has TRBV14 and TRBJ2-7; D is perhaps TRBD1 or TRBD2 (7 bases each). Per the germline V gene, CDR1 is SGHDN and CDR2 is FVKESK. This CDR3 has 14 residues. V shed 3 bases and J shed 6 bases, with 15 bases lying between them. The CDR3 sequence is CASSQWEGASEQYL. CDR3 in DNA: TGTGCCAGCAGCCAGTGGGAGGGGGCATCCGAGCAGTACCTC.

This chain connects TRBV24-1 to TRBJ2-1, with a tentative D call TRBD1 (6 bases). CDR3 size: 15 residues. Germline lookup yields CDR1 KGHDR and CDR2 SFDVKD. With 5 bases removed from V and 8 bases from J, the gap between germline ends came to 18 bases. For the CDR3, the DNA is TGTGCCACCAGTGCTTCGACAGGCCAACTCCATGAGCAGTTCTTC. Translated: CATSASTGQLHEQFF.

The table lists this clonotype with many counts. J is TRBJ1-4 and V is TRBV6-1; no firm D call. Germline V gene data show CDR1 as MNHNS and CDR2 as SASEGT. The CDR3 covers 11 residues. V was cut by 0 bases and J by 7 bases, with 0 bases left in between. CDR3 loop: CASSEAEKLFF. CDR3 coding DNA: TGTGCCAGCAGTGAAGCTGAAAAACTGTTTTTT.

This clonotype was seen once. The chain uses TRBV5-6 and TRBJ1-1; D perhaps matches TRBD1 (5 bases). The CDR3 has 13 amino acids. Trimming cost V 5 bases and J 8 bases, with 16 bases left between them. Looked up from germline, CDR1 is SGHDT and CDR2 is YYEEEE. The CDR3 DNA is TGTGCCAGCAGAAGTCAAGGGGTCAAAGAAGCTTTCTTT. Translation: CASRSQGVKEAFF.

The chain combines TRBV5-4 with TRBJ2-1, with D possibly TRBD1 on 5 matching bases. This CDR3 region has 14 residues. The V gene's germline CDR1 is SGHNT and CDR2 YYREEE (reference sequence). Between the trimmed V and J ends, which lost 6 bases and 5 bases, there was a span of 15 bases. The CDR3 nucleotides read TGTGCCAGCACCATCCCCGACAGCCACAATGAGCAGTTCTTC. Protein product: CASTIPDSHNEQFF.